The 17 T cell receptor beta chains below were found in one sample sequenced in a study of blood T cell repertoires in COVID-19. The method was immunoSEQ multiplex PCR; TCRdb's version includes in-frame clones alone and lacks a portion of them. The sample has some 260,000 clones; around 88% are singletons. The sample comprised PBMCs or T cells enriched from blood (not recorded which). The receptors originated from a man in his forties who had recovered from COVID-19.

The CDR3 protein is CASSQTGGIEGYTF. The CDR3 DNA is TGCGCCAGCAGCCAGACAGGGGGCATTGAAGGCTACACCTTC. The genes are TRBV4-3 and TRBJ1-2; 10 bases agree with TRBD1. V was pared by 3 bases and J by 8 bases, with 6 bases of the junction left unmatched. Germline lookup yields CDR1 LGHNA and CDR2 YSLEER. The CDR3 covers 14 residues.

The chain recombines TRBV5-8 with TRBJ1-6; 7 nucleotides match TRBD1. Germline-derived CDR1 and CDR2 are SGHTS and YDEGEE. The CDR3 has 20 residues. The junction had 15 bases not matched to a gene; V was cut back by 3 bases and J by 0 bases. CDR3 protein: CASSWGTAGDLSSYNSPLHF. CDR3 coding DNA: TGTGCCAGCAGCTGGGGGACAGCGGGGGACCTAAGCTCCTATAATTCACCCCTCCACTTT.

The chain employs TRBV3-1 (or the pseudogene TRBV3-2) and TRBJ2-3; 9 bases map to TRBD2. Losses at the gene ends were 1 base for V and 4 bases for J; bases not matched to a gene: 6. There are 16 residues in the CDR3. CDR1 LGHDT and CDR2 YNNKEL come from the germline V gene (reference sequence). The CDR3 region is CASSQGQAGGPDTQYF. The CDR3 nucleotides are TGTGCCAGCAGCCAAGGTCAAGCGGGGGGCCCAGATACGCAGTATTTT.

The chain couples TRBV27 to TRBJ2-2; the match to TRBD1 covers 7 bases. Germline V gives CDR1 MNHEY, CDR2 SMNVEV (reference sequence). The CDR3 sequence is 18 residues long. Unmatched junction bases numbered 14, after V lost 2 bases and J lost 5 bases. CDR3 amino acids: CASSLGITSRDRTGELFF. For the CDR3, the DNA is TGTGCCAGCAGTTTAGGGATAACGTCCCGGGACAGAACCGGGGAGCTGTTTTTT.

The V and J genes are TRBV2 and TRBJ1-2; 11 bases align to TRBD1. In germline, CDR1 is SNHLY, CDR2 FYNNEI. V gave up 0 bases and J gave up 7 bases; unmatched junction bases: 7. The CDR3 is 16 residues long. The chain's CDR3 is CASSEAGDRGSVGYTF. The CDR3 DNA is TGTGCCAGCAGTGAAGCCGGGGACAGGGGGTCGGTTGGCTACACCTTC.

V usage is TRBV11-3 and J usage is TRBJ1-3, with 7 bases fitting TRBD1. The CDR3 sequence is 15 residues long. Germline V CDR1 and CDR2: SGHNT, YENEEA. The V gene end was trimmed by 4 bases and the J gene end by 4 bases; junction bases not matched to a gene: 7. The CDR3 region is CASSSEGASGNTIYF. CDR3 sequence (DNA): TGTGCCAGCAGCTCGGAGGGGGCATCAGGAAACACCATATATTTT.

The J gene is TRBJ1-3, the V gene TRBV3-1 (or the pseudogene TRBV3-2), with TRBD1 matching over 8 bases. Losses at the gene ends were 6 bases for V and 3 bases for J; bases not matched to a gene: 4. The CDR3 length is 14 residues. CDR1 and CDR2 (germline): LGHDT, YNNKEL (reference sequence). CDR3 residues: CASSRTGHGNTIYF. As DNA, the CDR3 is TGTGCCAGCAGTCGGACAGGGCATGGAAACACCATATATTTT.

The CDR3 DNA is TGTGCCAGCAGTCCTGGGACTTCTCTGGAGCACACCGGGGAGCTGTTTTTT. It codes for CASSPGTSLEHTGELFF. This chain joins TRBV6-6 and TRBJ2-2, with D perhaps TRBD2 (6 bases). V was pared by 5 bases and J by 3 bases, with 19 bases between. The CDR3 is made up of 17 amino acids. Germline V lookup: CDR1 MNHNY, CDR2 SVGAGI (reference sequence).

V is TRBV5-4 and J is TRBJ1-6, with D possibly TRBD1 on 6 matching bases. V lost 2 bases, J lost 7 bases, and 10 bases lay in between. Per germline, CDR1 SGHNT and CDR2 YYREEE (reference sequence). The CDR3 runs 14 residues. The CDR3 protein is CASSLTGTNSPLHF. Here the CDR3 DNA reads TGTGCCAGCAGCTTAACCGGGACAAATTCACCCCTCCACTTT.

V and J are TRBV5-4 and TRBJ1-3; 8 bases are a match to TRBD1. After removal of 3 bases from V and 0 bases from J, the junction contained 8 bases not matched to a gene. Germline V lookup: CDR1 SGHNT, CDR2 YYREEE (reference sequence). This CDR3 region has 17 residues. In nucleotides, the CDR3 is TGTGCCAGCAGCTGGGGAGGACAGGGACCCTCTGGAAACACCATATATTTT. Its protein product is CASSWGGQGPSGNTIYF.

This chain joins TRBV6-5 and TRBJ2-2; TRBD1 might be the D (6 bases). CDR1 is MNHEY and CDR2 is SVGAGI in the germline V gene. The V gene lost 10 bases and the J gene lost 4 bases, with 16 bases spanning the gap. The length of the CDR3 is 14 residues. This chain's CDR3 is CAIAGTRSTGELFF. The CDR3 DNA reads TGTGCCATCGCCGGGACACGGTCCACCGGGGAGCTGTTTTTT.

The gene calls are TRBV5-4 and TRBJ2-7, with 7 bases that match TRBD1. CDR1 and CDR2 (germline): SGHNT, YYREEE (reference sequence). The CDR3 sequence is 13 residues long. V shed 4 bases and J 4 bases; nucleotides not matched to a gene: 5. In nucleotides, the CDR3 is TGTGCCAGCAGCCGGGACAGACAGTACGAGCAGTACTTC. Translation gives CASSRDRQYEQYF. Drawing the rest from reference TRBV5-4 and TRBJ2-7, the complete variable domain is ETGVTQSPTHLIKTRGQQVTLRCSSQSGHNTVSWYQQALGQGPQFIFQYYREEENGRGNFPPRFSGLQFPNYSSELNVNALELDDSALYLCASSRDRQYEQYFGPGTRLTVT.

The chain uses TRBV30 and TRBJ1-6, with TRBD1 matching over 9 bases. The germline gives CDR1 GTSNPN, CDR2 SVGIG (reference sequence). The CDR3 is 14 amino acids. V dropped 1 base and J dropped 7; count of bases not matched to a gene: 2. The CDR3 DNA follows: TGTGCCTGGAGTGCGGGACAGGGAAATTCACCCCTCCACTTT. Amino acid sequence: CAWSAGQGNSPLHF. The full variable domain, completed using reference TRBV30 and TRBJ1-6, is SQTIHQWPATLVQPVGSPLSLECTVEGTSNPNLYWYRQAAGRGLQLLFYSVGIGQISSEVPQNLSASRPQDRQFILSSKKLLLSDSGFYLCAWSAGQGNSPLHFGNGTRLTVT.

DNA of the CDR3: TGTGCCAGCAGCCAAGGCCTAGCGGGAGGTTCTGAGACCCAGTACTTC. Amino acids: CASSQGLAGGSETQYF. The V and J genes are TRBV14 and TRBJ2-5; 11 positions match TRBD2. Looked up from germline, CDR1 is SGHDN and CDR2 is FVKESK. J was trimmed by 5 bases and V by 1 base; bases with no gene match: 6. This CDR3 spans 16 amino acids. The whole variable domain, filled in from reference TRBV14 and TRBJ2-5, reads EAGVTQFPSHSVIEKGQTVTLRCDPISGHDNLYWYRRVMGKEIKFLLHFVKESKQDESGMPNNRFLAERTGGTYSTLKVQPAELEDSGVYFCASSQGLAGGSETQYFGPGTRLLVL.

In the case of this clone: Sequence at one end of the junction differs from germline and may be a read error. V and J are TRBV14 and TRBJ1-2; 7 bases are a match to TRBD1. The CDR3 runs 15 residues. Germline V CDR1 and CDR2: SGHDN, FVKESK. The CDR3, as DNA: TGTGCCAGCAGCAAAGACACAGGGGATAACTATGGCTACACCTTC. This codes for CASSKDTGDNYGYTF.

The chain recombines TRBV7-2 with TRBJ2-7; possible D gene TRBD2, 6 bases. Germline V gives CDR1 SGHTA, CDR2 FQGNSA. The V end lost 2 bases, the J end lost 1 base, and 12 bases lay between the germline ends. The CDR3 spans 15 residues. CDR3 loop: CASSLSGSYSYEQYF. Here the CDR3 DNA reads TGTGCCAGCAGCTTATCCGGGAGTTATTCCTACGAGCAGTACTTC.

The chain uses TRBV19 and TRBJ2-1, with 7 bases fitting TRBD2. CDR1 is LNHDA and CDR2 is SQIVND in the germline V gene (reference sequence). J lost 7 bases, V lost 3 bases, and 6 bases had no gene match. This CDR3 region has 14 residues. This CDR3 reads CASSINLAVNEQFF. For the CDR3, the DNA is TGTGCCAGTAGTATTAACCTAGCGGTGAATGAGCAGTTCTTC.